The 22 T cell receptor beta chains in this list originate from one sample, sequenced in a study of OX40 agonist ivuxolimab in advanced cancers. The data were produced by immunoSEQ multiplex PCR, yet TCRdb's version contains in-frame clones alone and is incomplete. Among fewer than 85,000 clones, roughly 90% were seen once, and the ten largest hold roughly 0.7%. Sequences were derived from CD4+ or CD8+ T cells sorted from blood, sampled in a trial of the OX40 agonist ivuxolimab. The receptors were gathered from an adult with an advanced solid tumor such as melanoma, head and neck, liver or kidney cancer.

This clone was seen just once. This chain joins TRBV5-1 and TRBJ1-6, with TRBD1 identical over 8 bases. Germline V gene lookup returns CDR1 SGHRS and CDR2 YFSETQ. J was trimmed by 5 bases and V by 4 bases; bases with no gene match: 5. This CDR3 contains 15 residues. The CDR3 DNA is TGCGCCAGCAGCGCCCAGGGGGCGAATAATTCACCCCTCCACTTT. Its protein product is CASSAQGANNSPLHF.

The chain couples TRBV5-1 to TRBJ1-4, with D perhaps matching TRBD1 (6 bases). Trimming stripped 5 bases from V and 4 bases from J, with 12 bases between. CDR3 length: 14 amino acids. The germline V gene encodes CDR1 SGHRS and CDR2 YFSETQ. The DNA of the CDR3 is TGCGCCAGCAGTTACGGGACAAATAATGAAAAACTGTTTTTT. Translation gives CASSYGTNNEKLFF. Full variable domain (missing parts from reference TRBV5-1 and TRBJ1-4): KAGVTQTPRYLIKTRGQQVTLSCSPISGHRSVSWYQQTPGQGLQFLFEYFSETQRNKGNFPGRFSGRQFSNSRSEMNVSTLELGDSALYLCASSYGTNNEKLFFGSGTQLSVL.

This chain connects TRBV27 to TRBJ1-4, with D tentatively TRBD1 (6 bases). Germline V gene data show CDR1 as MNHEY and CDR2 as SMNVEV (reference sequence). This CDR3 has 15 residues. Trimming left V 5 bases short and J 5 bases short, with 15 bases between. CDR3 nucleotide sequence: TGTGCCAGCAGTCCGGACAGAAGCTTGAATGAAAAACTGTTTTTT. This encodes CASSPDRSLNEKLFF.

This clone has a handful of counts. The same CDR3 is also encoded by other DNA sequences in this sample. The genes are TRBV30 and TRBJ1-5, with 7 bases fitting TRBD1. V lost 3 bases, J lost 6 bases, and 8 bases stayed unmatched. The CDR3 loop spans 14 amino acids. Germline CDR1 is GTSNPN and CDR2 is SVGIG (reference sequence). This CDR3 is CAWSRQGGSQPQHF. CDR3 nucleotide sequence: TGTGCCTGGAGCCGACAGGGTGGGTCTCAGCCCCAGCATTTT.

The V call is TRBV6-1, the J call TRBJ2-1, with unresolved D. Per the germline V gene, CDR1 is MNHNS and CDR2 is SASEGT. The CDR3 has 11 amino acids. The V end lost 4 bases, the J end lost 7 bases, and 5 bases lay between the germline ends. The CDR3 region is CASSVLNEQFF. In DNA form, the CDR3 reads TGTGCCAGCAGTGTGCTTAATGAGCAGTTCTTC.

The gene calls are TRBV7-2 and TRBJ1-5; D uncertain. Looked up from germline, CDR1 is SGHTA and CDR2 is FQGNSA. V was cut by 0 bases and J by 2 bases, with 8 bases left in between. The CDR3 has 15 residues. The CDR3 coding sequence is TGTGCCAGCAGCTTAGCGTATGTCGGCAATCAGCCCCAGCATTTT. Translation: CASSLAYVGNQPQHF.

The gene calls are TRBV5-6 and TRBJ2-1; D gene unclear. CDR3 length: 15 residues. Trimming removed 0 bases at V and 0 bases at J, with 7 bases between. The germline gives CDR1 SGHDT, CDR2 YYEEEE. In DNA, the CDR3 is TGTGCCAGCAGCTTGGGCTTGGGCTCCTACAATGAGCAGTTCTTC. It translates to CASSLGLGSYNEQFF. Combining the CDR3 with reference TRBV5-6 and TRBJ2-1 gives the whole variable domain DAGVTQSPTHLIKTRGQQVTLRCSPKSGHDTVSWYQQALGQGPQFIFQYYEEEERQRGNFPDRFSGHQFPNYSSELNVNALLLGDSALYLCASSLGLGSYNEQFFGPGTRLTVL.

CDR3 coding DNA: TGTGCCAGCAGCTTGTGGGGGCGGAACACCGGGGAGCTGTTTTTT. It encodes CASSLWGRNTGELFF. The chain uses TRBV5-4 and TRBJ2-2, with a tentative D call TRBD1 (6 bases). The length of the CDR3 is 15 residues. CDR1 is SGHNT, CDR2 YYREEE, per germline (reference sequence). The ends were cut back, 1 base at V and 1 base at J, with 8 bases in the middle. The whole variable domain, filled in from reference TRBV5-4 and TRBJ2-2, reads ETGVTQSPTHLIKTRGQQVTLRCSSQSGHNTVSWYQQALGQGPQFIFQYYREEENGRGNFPPRFSGLQFPNYSSELNVNALELDDSALYLCASSLWGRNTGELFFGEGSRLTVL.

Here the CDR3 reads CASSGDSYYTGELFF. DNA for the CDR3: TGTGCCAGCAGTGGGGACAGTTATTACACCGGGGAGCTGTTTTTT. This chain uses TRBV2 with TRBJ2-2; 7 bases are shared with TRBD1. Germline CDR1 and CDR2: SNHLY and FYNNEI. The CDR3 sequence is 15 residues long. The J segment lost 3 bases and the V segment lost 4 bases, leaving 5 bases of the junction unmatched.

This chain connects TRBV1 to TRBJ2-3; the table's D call TRBD2 went unverified against the DNA. TRBV1 is given as a pseudogene. The CDR3 has 19 amino acids. CDR3 DNA sequence: TGCACCAGCAGCCAAGATATCTCCCTGACTAGCGGAAACACAGATACGCAGTATTTT. The encoded protein is CTSSQDISLTSGNTDTQYF.

V gene TRBV7-2 combines with J gene TRBJ1-2; 9 nucleotides align to TRBD1. The J segment lost 6 bases and the V segment lost 2 bases, leaving 10 bases of the junction unmatched. The CDR3 runs to 16 residues. Germline lookup yields CDR1 SGHTA and CDR2 FQGNSA. CDR3 nucleotide sequence: TGTGCCAGCAGCTTACAAAGCAGGACAGGGGTGAATGGCTACACCTTC. Translating it yields CASSLQSRTGVNGYTF.

The genes are TRBV2 and TRBJ2-7; maybe TRBD2 (6 bases). The germline V gene encodes CDR1 SNHLY and CDR2 FYNNEI. CDR3 size: 12 residues. The germline V and J ends were trimmed by 6 bases and 3 bases, with 9 bases remaining between them. This CDR3 reads CASRLGLYEQYF. CDR3 sequence (DNA): TGTGCCAGCAGGCTGGGACTCTACGAGCAGTACTTC.

The chain uses TRBV5-4 and TRBJ2-1, with 9 bases aligning to TRBD2. CDR1 is SGHNT and CDR2 is YYREEE in the germline V gene (reference sequence). The CDR3 is 16 amino acids. J was trimmed by 8 bases and V by 4 bases; bases with no gene match: 13. The CDR3 loop reads CASSVVSGSGIDEQFF. Here the CDR3 DNA reads TGTGCCAGCAGCGTGGTTAGCGGGAGTGGGATTGATGAGCAGTTCTTC.

The rearrangement uses TRBV4-1 and TRBJ2-2; 9 nucleotides agree with TRBD1. This CDR3 has 17 residues. The junction had 11 bases not matched to a gene; V was cut back by 6 bases and J by 3 bases. Germline values: CDR1 MGHRA, CDR2 YSYEKL. The CDR3 loop is CASSALGQGVDTGELFF. The CDR3, as DNA: TGCGCCAGCAGTGCATTGGGACAGGGAGTCGACACCGGGGAGCTGTTTTTT.

V usage is TRBV28 and J usage is TRBJ1-4, with 7 bases aligning to TRBD1. Losses at the gene ends were 3 bases for V and 7 bases for J; bases not matched to a gene: 5. Germline CDR1 MDHEN, CDR2 SYDVKM. The CDR3 runs to 14 residues. The CDR3 loop reads CASSFAGGGEKLFF. CDR3 sequence (DNA): TGTGCCAGCAGTTTCGCAGGGGGTGGTGAAAAACTGTTTTTT.

J is TRBJ1-2 and V is TRBV7-8, with 7 bases lining up with TRBD1. CDR1 is SGHVS, CDR2 FQNEAQ, per germline. Unmatched junction bases numbered 5, after V lost 5 bases and J lost 2 bases. The CDR3 has 14 amino acids. The CDR3 nucleotides read TGTGCCAGCAGCGTCAGGGGGATAAACTATGGCTACACCTTC. Translated: CASSVRGINYGYTF.

V is TRBV30 and J is TRBJ2-1; D not certain. CDR1 GTSNPN and CDR2 SVGIG come from the germline V gene (reference sequence). Trimming removed 0 bases from V and 8 bases from J, with 11 bases in between. This CDR3 comprises 13 residues. The CDR3 DNA is TGTGCCTGGAGTGTACCCAGAACTGATGAGCAGTTCTTC. Its protein product is CAWSVPRTDEQFF.

The chain uses TRBV6-6 and TRBJ2-1; D is unclear. The CDR3 is 12 amino acids. The V end was cut by 6 bases, the J end by 10 bases, with 13 bases between. CDR1 MNHNY and CDR2 SVGAGI come from the germline V gene (reference sequence). CDR3 bases: TGTGCCAGCAGGCGATCAGCCGAGGAGCAGTTCTTC. The encoded protein is CASRRSAEEQFF.

The rearrangement links TRBV19 to TRBJ2-3, with D hard to call. Trimming left V 5 bases short and J 2 bases short, with 8 bases between. The germline V gene encodes CDR1 LNHDA and CDR2 SQIVND (reference sequence). CDR3 size: 13 residues. CDR3 loop: CASSLRATDTQYF. In nucleotides, the CDR3 is TGTGCCAGTAGTCTCCGGGCCACAGATACGCAGTATTTT.

Concerning this clone itself: The same CDR3 can be traced to other DNA sequences in this sample. The chain uses TRBV6-5 and TRBJ2-7; D possibly corresponds to TRBD2 (5 bases). With 5 bases removed from V and 0 bases from J, the gap between germline ends came to 11 bases. CDR3 length: 14 residues. Per germline, CDR1 MNHEY and CDR2 SVGAGI. CDR3 in DNA: TGTGCCAGCAGTCTCGGACTTGTCTCCTACGAGCAGTACTTC. It encodes CASSLGLVSYEQYF.

The V and J genes are TRBV6-1 and TRBJ2-5; perhaps TRBD1 as D (5 bases). The CDR3 length is 12 residues. V was cut by 8 bases and J by 5 bases, with 12 bases left in between. Germline V gene lookup returns CDR1 MNHNS and CDR2 SASEGT. CDR3 DNA: TGTGCCAGCTCCCAGGGTTGGGAGACCCAGTACTTC. This encodes CASSQGWETQYF.

V is TRBV5-1 and J is TRBJ1-3; 7 nucleotides match TRBD1. This CDR3 is built from 16 residues. Germline assignment: CDR1 SGHRS and CDR2 YFSETQ. Trimming cost V 4 bases and J 0 bases; bases outside gene matches: 7. For the CDR3, the DNA is TGCGCCAGCAGCCTCGGACAGGTGACCTCTGGAAACACCATATATTTT. This translates into CASSLGQVTSGNTIYF.